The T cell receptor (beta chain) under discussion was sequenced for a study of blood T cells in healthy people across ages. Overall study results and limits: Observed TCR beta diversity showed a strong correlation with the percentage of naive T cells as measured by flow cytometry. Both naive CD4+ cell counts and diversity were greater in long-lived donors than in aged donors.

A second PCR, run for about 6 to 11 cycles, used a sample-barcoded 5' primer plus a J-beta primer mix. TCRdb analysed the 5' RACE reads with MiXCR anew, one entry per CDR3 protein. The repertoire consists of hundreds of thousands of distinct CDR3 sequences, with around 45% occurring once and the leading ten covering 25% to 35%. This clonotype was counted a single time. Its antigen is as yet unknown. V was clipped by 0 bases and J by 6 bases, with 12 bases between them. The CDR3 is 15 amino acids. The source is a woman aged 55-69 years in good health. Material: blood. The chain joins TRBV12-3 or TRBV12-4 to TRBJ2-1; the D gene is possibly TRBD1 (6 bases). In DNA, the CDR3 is TGTGCCAGCAGTTTAGCCCCCCGAGGGGGCAATGAGCAGTTCTTC. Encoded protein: CASSLAPRGGNEQFF.